What follows is one T cell receptor (beta chain) and its context. Generated by immunoSEQ multiplex PCR, the TCRdb table keeps only in-frame clones and is missing some. The table records under 300,000 clones, about 80% of them present only once. Losses at the gene ends were 2 bases for V and 4 bases for J; bases not matched to a gene: 4. In germline, CDR1 is SGHRS, CDR2 YFSETQ. The CDR3 covers 14 residues. This record comes from a study of blood T cell repertoires in COVID-19. Sequencing was done on a sample of PBMCs or T cells enriched from blood (not recorded which). The clonotype originates from a man aged 40-49 years who had recovered from COVID-19. The rearrangement links TRBV5-1 to TRBJ1-1; 8 nucleotides agree with TRBD1. CDR3 loop: CASSLSTGVTEAFF. The DNA of the CDR3 is TGCGCCAGCAGCTTATCGACAGGGGTCACTGAAGCTTTCTTT.